The entry that follows covers one TCR beta chain sequence. The specificity of this receptor is unknown. Base qualities are not recorded, but no much larger clone differs from it by a single base. This sample was taken from a study of T-cell reconstitution after alpha-beta-depleted transplantation in children (TCRdb year 2016). Study-level background: Using TCR repertoire profiling, the study followed T-cell immune reconstitution in a quantitative way in children after TCRalphabeta/CD19-depleted allogeneic hematopoietic cell transplantation. The research as a whole found: The apparently early alphabetaT-cell count recovery about two months after transplant was reportedly dependent on only several hundred rapidly expanded clones derived from non-depleted graft cells. In some patients, the high TCRbeta diversity seen at day 60 was put down to recipient T cells and intrathymic progenitors that had survived conditioning. Hyperexpanded clone frequencies declined over subsequent months; after one year, T-cell counts and TCRbeta diversity were mostly attributed to newly produced T cells.

The treatment or condition label, as the study defines it: allogeneic hematopoietic cell transplantation with graft depleted of TCRalphabeta T cells and CD19 B cells. TCRalphabeta/CD19-depleted allogeneic hematopoietic cell grafts were given to the transplant recipients, all of whom were children. Receptors were amplified or captured by PCR. The instrument was an Illumina HiSeq 2500. Molecular barcoding was employed in the preparation of TCR libraries, with unique molecular identifiers being used to normalize TCRbeta repertoire quantification. In-frame beta chains were kept once TCRdb had trimmed the public reads at Q25 with fastp and called clones with MiXCR. Every CDR3 protein is listed once, alongside the most common genes and DNA of its rows. The sample contains nearly 350,000 distinct CDR3 sequences, under 20% of them found a single time. The ten largest clones capture roughly 40% of the sample.

The germline V gene yields SGHTA for CDR1 and FQGNSA for CDR2. The CDR3 starts with the cysteine, ends with the phenylalanine, and has 14 residues. The CDR3 DNA has 42 bases and is translated from base 1. V is pruned by 5 bases and J by 8 bases, leaving 10 bases of the junction without a gene match. This receptor chain uses TRBV7-2 and TRBJ1-1, and 8 bases in between align with TRBD1. The receptor comes from a male patient aged 2-9 years who had a stem cell transplant for acute lymphoblastic leukemia, so the T cells may come from the graft donor. The sequencing used PBMCs, mostly from graft donor cells, collected 360 days after TCRalphabeta/CD19-depleted stem cell transplant. The bases read TGTGCCAGCAGCCCACGGACAGGGCGAGAGGAAGCTTTCTTT. The translation is CASSPRTGREEAFF.